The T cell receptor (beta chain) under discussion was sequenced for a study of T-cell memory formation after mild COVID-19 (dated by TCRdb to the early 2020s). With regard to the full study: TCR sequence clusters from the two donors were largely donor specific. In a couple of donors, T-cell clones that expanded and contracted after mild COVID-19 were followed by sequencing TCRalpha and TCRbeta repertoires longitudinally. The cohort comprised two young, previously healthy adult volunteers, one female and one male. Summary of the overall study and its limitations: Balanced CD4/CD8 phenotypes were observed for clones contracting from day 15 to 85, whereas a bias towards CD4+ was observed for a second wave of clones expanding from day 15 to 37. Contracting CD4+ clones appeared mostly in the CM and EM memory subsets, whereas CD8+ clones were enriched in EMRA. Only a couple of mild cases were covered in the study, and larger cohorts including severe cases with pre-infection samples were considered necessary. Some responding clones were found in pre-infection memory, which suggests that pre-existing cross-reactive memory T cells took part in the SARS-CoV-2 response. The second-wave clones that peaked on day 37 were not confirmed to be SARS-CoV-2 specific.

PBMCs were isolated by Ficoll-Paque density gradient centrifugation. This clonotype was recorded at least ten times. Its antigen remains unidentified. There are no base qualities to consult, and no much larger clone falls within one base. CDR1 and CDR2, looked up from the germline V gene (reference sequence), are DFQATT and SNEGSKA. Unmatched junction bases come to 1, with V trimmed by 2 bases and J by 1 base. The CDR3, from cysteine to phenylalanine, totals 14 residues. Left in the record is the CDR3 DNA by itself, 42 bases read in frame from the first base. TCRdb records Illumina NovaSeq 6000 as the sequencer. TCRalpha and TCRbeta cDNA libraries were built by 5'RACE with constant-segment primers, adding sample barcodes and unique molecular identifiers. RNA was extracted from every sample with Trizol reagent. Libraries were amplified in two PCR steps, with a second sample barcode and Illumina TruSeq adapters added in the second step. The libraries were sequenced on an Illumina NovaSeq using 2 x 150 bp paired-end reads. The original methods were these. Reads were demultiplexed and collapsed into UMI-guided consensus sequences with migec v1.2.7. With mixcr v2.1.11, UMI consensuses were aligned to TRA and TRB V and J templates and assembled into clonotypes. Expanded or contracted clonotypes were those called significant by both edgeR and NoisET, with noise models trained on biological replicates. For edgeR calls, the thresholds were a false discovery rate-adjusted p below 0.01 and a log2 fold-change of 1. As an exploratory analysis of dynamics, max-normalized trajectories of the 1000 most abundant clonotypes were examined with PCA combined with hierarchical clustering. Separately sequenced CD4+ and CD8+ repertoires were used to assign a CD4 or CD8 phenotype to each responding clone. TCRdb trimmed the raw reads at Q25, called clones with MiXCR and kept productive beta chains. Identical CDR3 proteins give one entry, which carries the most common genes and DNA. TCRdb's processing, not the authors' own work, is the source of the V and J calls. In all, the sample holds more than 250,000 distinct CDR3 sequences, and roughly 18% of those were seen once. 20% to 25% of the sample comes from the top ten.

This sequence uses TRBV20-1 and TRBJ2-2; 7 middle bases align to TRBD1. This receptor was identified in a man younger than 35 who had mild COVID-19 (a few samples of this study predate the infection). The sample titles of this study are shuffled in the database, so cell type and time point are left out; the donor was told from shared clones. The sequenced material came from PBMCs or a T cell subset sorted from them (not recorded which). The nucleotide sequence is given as TGCAGTGCTAGACGGACAGGGAACACCGGGGAGCTGTTTTTT. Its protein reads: CSARRTGNTGELFF.